This T cell receptor (beta chain) is drawn from a study of spatial heterogeneity in lung cancer. This clonotype was recorded at least ten times. Its specificity is unknown. Every individual TCR cDNA molecule carried its own unique molecular identifier, which allowed correction of PCR and sequencing errors. In TCRdb, the 5' RACE reads were re-called with MiXCR into one record per CDR3 protein. The data contain some 80,000 distinct CDR3 sequences, around 7.3% of them singletons. The time point here: sample taken at primary tumor resection. The donor population consisted of under 75 patients with untreated, early-stage non-small cell lung cancer. Tumor, nontumor lung or frozen PBMC supplied whole RNA that was sequenced unsorted. Regarding the study as a whole: Blood showed ubiquitous tumor TCRs more often at resection than at routine follow-up.

The ends were cut back, 4 bases at V and 5 bases at J, with 15 bases in the middle. Per germline, CDR1 SGHRS and CDR2 YFSETQ. The length of the CDR3 is 14 residues. Source: PBMCs, taken at surgery. This chain joins TRBV5-1 and TRBJ2-5; D is tentatively TRBD1 or TRBD2 (6 bases each). This TCR came from a male donor with early-stage non-small cell lung cancer. For the CDR3, the DNA is TGCGCCAGCAGCAAGGGGGGCCTCCGGGAGACCCAGTACTTC. It is translated as CASSKGGLRETQYF.